This passage covers 23 T cell receptor beta chains from one sample sequenced in a study of blood T cell repertoires in COVID-19. The protocol was immunoSEQ multiplex PCR, while the TCRdb copy is restricted to in-frame clones and leaves out a portion. The sample records about 140,000 clones, around 72% being singletons. Specimen: peripheral blood. Source of these receptors: a woman in her sixties or seventies with acute or convalescent COVID-19.

CDR3 in DNA: TGCGCCAGCAGCTGGGCCCCAGGGGGCGCTGGGGCCAACGTCCTGACTTTC. This sequence encodes CASSWAPGGAGANVLTF. The chain links TRBV5-1 to TRBJ2-6, with 8 bases aligning to TRBD1. The CDR3 consists of 17 residues. Losses at the gene ends were 3 bases for V and 2 bases for J; bases not matched to a gene: 7. Germline V lookup: CDR1 SGHRS, CDR2 YFSETQ.

This clone has only a few counts. The chain couples TRBV28 to TRBJ2-1, with 13 bases matching TRBD2. CDR1 and CDR2 from the germline V gene are MDHEN and SYDVKM. V gave up 4 bases and J gave up 0 bases; unmatched junction bases: 3. The CDR3 totals 17 residues. The CDR3 loop is CASSSLAGGSSYNEQFF. The CDR3 DNA sequence: TGTGCCAGCAGTTCACTAGCGGGAGGGAGCTCCTACAATGAGCAGTTCTTC.

The V call is TRBV30, the J call TRBJ2-7; 7 bases fit TRBD2. Trimming at V came to 3 bases and at J to 0 bases, leaving 11 bases not matched to a gene. The CDR3 sequence is 16 residues long. Germline V CDR1 and CDR2: GTSNPN, SVGIG (reference sequence). The CDR3 nucleotides read TGTGCCTGGAGCCATAAGACTAGCTTCAGCTCCTACGAGCAGTACTTC. Translating it yields CAWSHKTSFSSYEQYF. The full variable domain, in which reference TRBV30 and TRBJ2-7 provide the parts outside the CDR3, is SQTIHQWPATLVQPVGSPLSLECTVEGTSNPNLYWYRQAAGRGLQLLFYSVGIGQISSEVPQNLSASRPQDRQFILSSKKLLLSDSGFYLCAWSHKTSFSSYEQYFGPGTRLTVT.

The V and J genes are TRBV4-2 and TRBJ1-2; no firm D call. The CDR3 is 13 amino acids. Germline CDR1 reads LGHNA; CDR2 reads YNFKEQ. The germline V and J ends were trimmed by 0 bases and 4 bases, with 6 bases remaining between them. The DNA of the CDR3 is TGTGCCAGCAGCCAAGAACTGGTCTATGGCTACACCTTC. Amino acid sequence: CASSQELVYGYTF.

This clone was picked up a small number of times. The chain uses TRBV7-9 and TRBJ1-2; 9 bases line up with TRBD1. V gave up 4 bases and J gave up 7 bases; unmatched junction bases: 13. This CDR3 region has 16 residues. Looked up from germline, CDR1 is SEHNR and CDR2 is FQNEAQ (reference sequence). The CDR3 spells CASSSVGRDRDSGYTF. In nucleotides, the CDR3 is TGTGCCAGCAGCTCCGTGGGTCGGGACAGGGACTCTGGCTACACCTTC.

The CDR3 region is CASSSREAGEQFF. In DNA, the CDR3 is TGTGCCAGCTCGAGTCGGGAGGCCGGCGAGCAGTTCTTC. V gene TRBV18 combines with J gene TRBJ2-1, with 7 nucleotides matching TRBD2. The ends lost 6 bases at V and 10 bases at J; junction bases unmatched: 9. This CDR3 region has 13 residues. Germline values: CDR1 KGHSH, CDR2 LQKENI.

As regards this clone: The junction and the germline gene differ at one end; a read error may be behind it. The CDR3 sequence is CASSFSSSGPHF. CDR3 in DNA: TGTGCCAGCAGTTTCTCCTCTAGCGGACCCCACTTC. The genes are TRBV12-3 or TRBV12-4 and TRBJ2-5; 7 nucleotides agree with TRBD2. The CDR3 is made up of 12 amino acids.

This rearrangement joins TRBV10-3 to TRBJ2-1; 10 nucleotides match TRBD1. The CDR3 is made up of 15 amino acids. After removal of 5 bases from V and 3 bases from J, the junction contained 4 bases not matched to a gene. CDR1 and CDR2 from the germline V gene are ENHRY and SYGVKD. The CDR3 is CAISPGQGSYNEQFF. Here the CDR3 DNA reads TGTGCCATCAGTCCGGGACAGGGGAGCTACAATGAGCAGTTCTTC.

J is TRBJ1-2 and V is TRBV27, with D perhaps TRBD1 (6 bases). Germline lookup yields CDR1 MNHEY and CDR2 SMNVEV (reference sequence). The CDR3 has 13 amino acids. The V gene lost 5 bases and the J gene lost 4 bases, with 11 bases spanning the gap. CDR3: CASSPIQGYGYTF. The CDR3, as DNA: TGTGCCAGCAGTCCGATACAGGGCTATGGCTACACCTTC.

This chain joins TRBV7-8 and TRBJ1-2, with D perhaps TRBD1 (5 bases). CDR3 length: 20 amino acids. V shed 1 base and J shed 0 bases, with 24 bases lying between them. Germline V gives CDR1 SGHVS, CDR2 FQNEAQ. The CDR3 reads CASSLGQGALTPLTNYGYTF. DNA of the CDR3: TGTGCCAGCAGCTTAGGCCAAGGGGCGCTCACACCCCTCACTAACTATGGCTACACCTTC.

The J gene is TRBJ2-7, the V gene TRBV10-1; 7 bases fit TRBD1. Germline V CDR1 and CDR2: WNHNN, SYGVQD (reference sequence). CDR3 length: 11 amino acids. The V gene end was trimmed by 8 bases and the J gene end by 5 bases; junction bases not matched to a gene: 3. This CDR3 reads CASPTGNEQYF. The CDR3 nucleotides are TGCGCCAGCCCGACAGGGAACGAGCAGTACTTC.

V and J are TRBV27 and TRBJ1-2, with TRBD1 identical over 9 bases. Germline trimming cut 5 bases from V and 2 bases from J; bases unmatched to any gene: 6. This CDR3 has 15 residues. Germline V CDR1 and CDR2: MNHEY, SMNVEV (reference sequence). In DNA form, the CDR3 reads TGTGCCAGCAGTCCACAGGGGGCTGGAAACTATGGCTACACCTTC. It encodes CASSPQGAGNYGYTF.

The rearrangement uses TRBV6-4 and TRBJ2-7; D may be TRBD1 (5 bases). The V and J ends lost 9 bases and 3 bases respectively, with 12 bases between them. Germline V CDR1 and CDR2: MRHNA, SNTAGT. The CDR3 sequence is 12 residues long. DNA for the CDR3: TGTGCCAGTAGCAGGGCTTGCTACGAGCAGTACTTC. Its translation is CASSRACYEQYF.

V and J are TRBV7-9 and TRBJ1-6; 7 bases map to TRBD1. V lost 0 bases and J lost 9; bases outside the gene matches: 8. In germline, CDR1 is SEHNR, CDR2 FQNEAQ (reference sequence). The CDR3 extends over 16 amino acids. CDR3 loop: CASSLAGTAQGSPLHF. Written as DNA, the CDR3 is TGTGCCAGCAGCTTAGCGGGGACAGCACAGGGTTCACCCCTCCACTTT.

This clone has more than one count but fewer than ten. The V gene is TRBV7-8, the J gene TRBJ2-1, with 7 bases identical to TRBD2. The trim removed 2 bases at V and 9 bases at J, leaving 10 bases unmatched. Germline CDR1 and CDR2: SGHVS and FQNEAQ. The CDR3 runs 15 residues. DNA of the CDR3: TGTGCCAGCAGCTTAACAAGCGGGGACCCGGGTGAGCAGTTCTTC. Amino acid sequence: CASSLTSGDPGEQFF.

This rearrangement joins TRBV30 to TRBJ2-1; maybe TRBD2 (6 bases). Per the germline V gene, CDR1 is GTSNPN and CDR2 is SVGIG (reference sequence). V was cut by 0 bases and J by 3 bases, with 9 bases left in between. The CDR3 length is 14 residues. The CDR3 spells CAWSVSGVYNEQFF. CDR3 coding DNA: TGTGCCTGGAGTGTTAGCGGAGTCTACAATGAGCAGTTCTTC.

The chain carries TRBV4-1 and TRBJ2-2; 7 bases line up with TRBD2. V shed 0 bases and J 6 bases; nucleotides not matched to a gene: 4. The CDR3 extends over 15 amino acids. Germline CDR1 and CDR2: MGHRA and YSYEKL. The chain's CDR3 is CASSQDGGRAGELFF. In DNA, the CDR3 is TGCGCCAGCAGCCAAGATGGTGGGAGGGCCGGGGAGCTGTTTTTT.

V gene TRBV5-1 combines with J gene TRBJ2-2, with 9 positions matching TRBD2. This CDR3 region has 17 residues. CDR1 and CDR2 from the germline V gene are SGHRS and YFSETQ. J lost 2 bases, V lost 0 bases, and 5 bases had no gene match. The CDR3: CASSLVLAGVNTGELFF. The CDR3 DNA reads TGCGCCAGCAGCTTGGTGTTAGCGGGAGTAAACACCGGGGAGCTGTTTTTT.

This sequence joins TRBV19 and TRBJ2-3, with TRBD1 matching 11 bases. The germline gives CDR1 LNHDA, CDR2 SQIVND (reference sequence). J lost 4 bases, V lost 3 bases, and 6 bases had no gene match. This CDR3 has 16 residues. The CDR3 protein is CASSMDRGRGADTQYF. CDR3 bases: TGTGCCAGTAGTATGGACAGGGGGCGCGGGGCAGATACGCAGTATTTT. Together with reference TRBV19 and TRBJ2-3, the CDR3 gives the full variable domain: DGGITQSPKYLFRKEGQNVTLSCEQNLNHDAMYWYRQDPGQGLRLIYYSQIVNDFQKGDIAEGYSVSREKKESFPLTVTSAQKNPTAFYLCASSMDRGRGADTQYFGPGTRLTVL.

The chain uses TRBV9 and TRBJ2-5, with D perhaps TRBD2 (6 bases). Trimming took off 5 bases at V and 6 bases at J, with 17 bases between the two ends. The length of the CDR3 is 14 residues. Germline V lookup: CDR1 SGDLS, CDR2 YYNGEE. As DNA, the CDR3 is TGTGCCAGCAGAAGGGGATTAGCGGAGCAGACCCAGTACTTC. Translated, it gives CASRRGLAEQTQYF.

This clone was seen just once. This chain links TRBV11-2 with TRBJ2-3; 7 positions agree with TRBD2. Germline V gene sequence: CDR1 SGHAT, CDR2 FQNNGV. J gave up 1 base and V 5 bases, and 9 bases lay outside the gene matches. This CDR3 region has 16 residues. In DNA, the CDR3 is TGTGCCAGCAGCCTTTGGGGGAGGGCGGGCACAGATACGCAGTATTTT. Translation: CASSLWGRAGTDTQYF.

The chain uses TRBV7-6 and TRBJ2-7, with a possible D match to TRBD1 (6 bases). CDR3 length: 14 residues. Trimming left V 0 bases short and J 1 base short, with 7 bases between. CDR1 and CDR2 (germline): SGHVS, FNYEAQ. The CDR3 spells CASSLARGSYEQYF. The DNA for the CDR3 is TGTGCCAGCAGCTTAGCCAGGGGTTCCTACGAGCAGTACTTC. The full variable domain, its missing parts supplied by reference TRBV7-6 and TRBJ2-7, is GAGVSQSPRYKVTKRGQDVALRCDPISGHVSLYWYRQALGQGPEFLTYFNYEAQQDKSGLPNDRFSAERPEGSISTLTIQRTEQRDSAMYRCASSLARGSYEQYFGPGTRLTVT.

The chain carries TRBV29-1 and TRBJ1-5; D is perhaps TRBD1 (6 bases). V was shortened by 6 bases and J by 3 bases, with 15 bases between the two germline ends. The V gene's germline CDR1 is SQVTM and CDR2 ANQGSEA. The CDR3 is 14 amino acids. The CDR3 protein is CSVKDSRPNQPQHF. The CDR3 DNA is TGCAGCGTAAAGGACAGTAGACCCAATCAGCCCCAGCATTTT. Filled out from reference TRBV29-1 and TRBJ1-5, the complete variable domain reads SAVISQKPSRDICQRGTSLTIQCQVDSQVTMMFWYRQQPGQSLTLIATANQGSEATYESGFVIDKFPISRPNLTFSTLTVSNMSPEDSSIYLCSVKDSRPNQPQHFGDGTRLSIL.